The entry that follows covers one T cell receptor (beta chain) sequence. The antigen is unknown. The source of the sample is a study of graft-versus-host responses after intestinal transplantation. The overall study: Recipients got multivisceral, liver-intestinal, or isolated intestinal transplants. Anti-thymocyte globulin induction, then tacrolimus and steroids for two to four years, went to all recipients.

Sequencing used immunoSEQ multiplex PCR; TCRdb keeps in-frame clones, though not all of them. The table has 15,000 or so clones, around 69% seen once. The germline gives CDR1 MRHNA, CDR2 SNTAGT. The CDR3 is 14 residues long. V was shortened by 0 bases and J by 7 bases, with 9 bases between the two germline ends. From the graft tissue, intraepithelial and lamina propria lymphocytes were released through processing. Study-level findings and limits: Some GvH clones appeared in ileal mucosa or blood before recipient bone marrow. Peak GvH clone levels in circulation were associated with early post-transplant HvG declines.

The J gene is TRBJ2-2, the V gene TRBV6-4, with D possibly matching TRBD2 (6 bases). Sample: ileum tissue, taken 14 days after transplant. The TCR sequence derives from a human patient who received an intestinal transplant, so some T cells may come from the graft donor. The CDR3 region is CASSDSGGNGELFF. The CDR3 DNA sequence: TGTGCCAGCAGTGACTCAGGAGGGAACGGGGAGCTGTTTTTT.